One sample yielded the 11 T cell receptor beta chains listed below, sequenced in a study of cytomegalovirus exposure and HLA in healthy donors. The PCR had 60 Vbeta and 13 Jbeta primers. Generated by immunoSEQ multiplex PCR, the TCRdb table keeps only in-frame clones and is missing some. The sample contains 150,000 to 180,000 clones, around 80% of which appear only once. What was sequenced was PBMCs. The receptors were gathered from a man aged 30 to 45 in good health and CMV-seropositive.

This clone was picked up one time. This chain joins TRBV27 and TRBJ2-7; TRBD2 matches at 12 bases. The CDR3 runs to 20 residues. V was clipped by 5 bases and J by 4 bases; unmatched bases: 21. Germline assignment: CDR1 MNHEY and CDR2 SMNVEV (reference sequence). In DNA, the CDR3 is TGTGCCAGCAGTCCATACCGACTAGCGGGAGATTCCGGAGGGGGTTACGAGCAGTACTTC. It specifies CASSPYRLAGDSGGGYEQYF.

The chain employs TRBV5-6 and TRBJ2-5; 14 bases are shared with TRBD2. Near its end, the DNA agrees better with TRBJ2-7, so the J call may be wrong. The CDR3 runs to 18 residues. Germline values: CDR1 SGHDT, CDR2 YYEEEE. In DNA, the CDR3 is TGTGCCAGCAGCCTGGGCGGGGGACTAGCGGGGGACTCCTACGAGCAGTACTTC. The encoded protein is CASSLGGGLAGDSYEQYF.

This clone has more than one count but fewer than ten. This chain joins TRBV6-1 and TRBJ1-2, with D hard to call. CDR1 is MNHNS and CDR2 is SASEGT in the germline V gene. V shed 0 bases and J shed 5 bases, with 4 bases lying between them. The CDR3 is made up of 12 amino acids. DNA of the CDR3: TGTGCCAGCAGTGAAGCGCAGTATGGCTACACCTTC. Translating gives CASSEAQYGYTF.

V is TRBV10-3 and J is TRBJ2-7, with D possibly matching TRBD2 (7 bases). CDR1 ENHRY and CDR2 SYGVKD come from the germline V gene. Trimming took off 3 bases at V and 7 bases at J, with 13 bases between the two ends. The CDR3 length is 13 residues. The chain's CDR3 is CAISDRGGQEQYF. CDR3 in DNA: TGTGCCATCAGTGATAGGGGGGGCCAGGAGCAGTACTTC.

This chain links TRBV7-8 with TRBJ1-2; D is possibly TRBD1 (6 bases). Germline CDR1 and CDR2: SGHVS and FQNEAQ. V was trimmed by 1 base and J by 4 bases, leaving 13 bases between them. The CDR3 is 15 residues long. The DNA of the CDR3 is TGTGCCAGCAGCTTAGAAAGACAGGCAGTCTATGGCTACACCTTC. It encodes CASSLERQAVYGYTF.

The rearrangement uses TRBV28 and TRBJ2-1; 9 bases match TRBD2. Germline values: CDR1 MDHEN, CDR2 SYDVKM. The CDR3 sequence is 14 residues long. V trimming: 8 bases; J trimming: 6 bases; junction bases outside the gene matches: 8. The CDR3 is CASRNSGSGNEQFF. The DNA of the CDR3 is TGTGCCAGCCGAAATAGCGGGAGTGGCAATGAGCAGTTCTTC.

Concerning this clone: The same CDR3 can be traced to other DNA sequences in this sample. The V call is TRBV18, the J call TRBJ1-4, with TRBD1 matching over 7 bases. V lost 0 bases to trimming and J lost 4 bases; unmatched junction nucleotides: 2. This CDR3 contains 15 residues. Germline lookup yields CDR1 KGHSH and CDR2 LQKENI. The CDR3, as DNA: TGTGCCAGCTCACCACCCGCAGGGGGTAATGAAAAACTGTTTTTT. This sequence encodes CASSPPAGGNEKLFF.

As regards this clone: This specimen includes other DNA sequences encoding the same CDR3. This chain joins TRBV9 and TRBJ2-7, with TRBD2 as a possible D gene (5 bases). This CDR3 contains 14 residues. The germline V gene encodes CDR1 SGDLS and CDR2 YYNGEE. V lost 0 bases to trimming and J lost 3 bases, with 10 bases between them. CDR3 residues: CASSVEASSYEQYF. For the CDR3, the DNA is TGTGCCAGCAGCGTAGAGGCTAGCAGCTACGAGCAGTACTTC.

This clone was seen once. The V call is TRBV18, the J call TRBJ2-7; perhaps TRBD2 as D (6 bases). V was clipped by 2 bases and J by 7 bases, with 18 bases between them. Germline lookup yields CDR1 KGHSH and CDR2 LQKENI. The length of the CDR3 is 15 residues. CDR3: CASSPYTGALGEQYF. DNA of the CDR3: TGTGCCAGCTCACCATATACGGGAGCACTGGGAGAGCAGTACTTC.

The genes are TRBV27 and TRBJ2-1; the D is unclear. The CDR3 has 14 residues. Trimming shortened V by 0 bases and J by 6 bases, and 9 bases separated the two germline ends. Germline values: CDR1 MNHEY, CDR2 SMNVEV (reference sequence). CDR3 protein: CASSLSQVRNEQFF. The CDR3 bases are TGTGCCAGCAGTTTATCCCAGGTCCGCAATGAGCAGTTCTTC.

The V gene is TRBV27, the J gene TRBJ2-1; the D gene is possibly TRBD1 (5 bases). Looked up from germline, CDR1 is MNHEY and CDR2 is SMNVEV (reference sequence). The CDR3 length is 15 residues. V was clipped by 6 bases and J by 9 bases, with 21 bases between them. The CDR3 nucleotides read TGTGCCAGCAGAGTTTTAGGTCAAGACCAGGGTGAGCAGTTCTTC. It translates to CASRVLGQDQGEQFF.